This TCR beta chain was obtained from a study of shared clonotypes between healthy human individuals. Points from the study as a whole: The generation probabilities recorded for non-shared clonotypes fell below those of clonotypes shared by all four donors.

The method was immunoSEQ multiplex PCR; TCRdb's version includes in-frame clones alone and lacks a portion of them. The sample has nearly 2 million clones; roughly 95% are singletons. With V trimmed by 9 bases and J by 2 bases, 5 bases remained unmatched. The CDR3 contains 14 residues. Germline loops: CDR1 SGHAT, CDR2 FQNNGV. Remarks on this clone: Its antigen is undetermined.

Naive-designated CD8 cells lacked CD45RO, were positively enriched for CCR7, and omitted terminally differentiated effector memory CD45RA+ cells. Every donor was a Caucasian adult from Nashville, Tennessee. This clonotype was sampled from a man between 18 and 29 years old in good health. The material sequenced was naive CD8+ T cells sorted from blood. This chain joins TRBV11-2 and TRBJ2-2; 8 bases are shared with TRBD2. CDR3 sequence: CASLAGLNTGELFF. In nucleotides, the CDR3 is TGTGCCAGTCTAGCGGGCCTTAACACCGGGGAGCTGTTTTTT.